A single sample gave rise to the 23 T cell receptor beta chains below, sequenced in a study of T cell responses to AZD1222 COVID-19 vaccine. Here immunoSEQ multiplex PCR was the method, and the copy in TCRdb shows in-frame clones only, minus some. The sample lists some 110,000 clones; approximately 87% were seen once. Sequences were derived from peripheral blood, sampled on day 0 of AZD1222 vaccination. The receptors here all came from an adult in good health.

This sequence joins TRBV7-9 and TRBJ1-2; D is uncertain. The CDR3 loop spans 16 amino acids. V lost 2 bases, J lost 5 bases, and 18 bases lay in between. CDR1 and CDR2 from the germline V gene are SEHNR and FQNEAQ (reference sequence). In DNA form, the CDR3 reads TGTGCCAGCAGCTTAAGTAGTACTGAGCTAACGTATGGCTACACCTTC. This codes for CASSLSSTELTYGYTF.

CDR3 residues: CASSSHGTGNTEAFF. CDR3 nucleotides: TGTGCCAGCAGTTCCCACGGGACGGGGAACACTGAAGCTTTCTTT. The rearrangement joins TRBV28 to TRBJ1-1; D might be TRBD1 (5 bases). This CDR3 region has 15 residues. Germline V gives CDR1 MDHEN, CDR2 SYDVKM. Trimming removed 4 bases from V and 1 base from J, with 13 bases in between.

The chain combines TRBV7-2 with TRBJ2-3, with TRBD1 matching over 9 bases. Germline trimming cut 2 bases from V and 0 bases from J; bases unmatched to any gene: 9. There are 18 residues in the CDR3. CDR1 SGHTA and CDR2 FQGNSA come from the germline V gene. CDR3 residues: CASSLYGTGLVSTDTQYF. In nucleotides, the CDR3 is TGTGCCAGCAGCTTATATGGGACAGGGTTGGTGAGCACAGATACGCAGTATTTT. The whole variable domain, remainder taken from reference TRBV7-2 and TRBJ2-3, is GAGVSQSPSNKVTEKGKDVELRCDPISGHTALYWYRQSLGQGLEFLIYFQGNSAPDKSGLPSDRFSAERTGGSVSTLTIQRTQQEDSAVYLCASSLYGTGLVSTDTQYFGPGTRLTVL.

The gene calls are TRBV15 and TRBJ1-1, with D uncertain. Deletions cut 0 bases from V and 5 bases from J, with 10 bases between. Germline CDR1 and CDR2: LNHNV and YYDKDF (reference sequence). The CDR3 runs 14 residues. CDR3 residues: CATSRDRSGTEAFF. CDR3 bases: TGTGCCACCAGCAGAGATAGGTCCGGGACTGAAGCTTTCTTT.

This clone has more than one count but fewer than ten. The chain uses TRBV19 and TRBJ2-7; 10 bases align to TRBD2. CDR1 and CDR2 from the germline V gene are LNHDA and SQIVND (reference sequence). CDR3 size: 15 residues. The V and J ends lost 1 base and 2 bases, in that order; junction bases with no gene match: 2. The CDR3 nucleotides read TGTGCCAGTAGTATAGGCAGCGGGAGGGCCTACGAGCAGTACTTC. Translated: CASSIGSGRAYEQYF.

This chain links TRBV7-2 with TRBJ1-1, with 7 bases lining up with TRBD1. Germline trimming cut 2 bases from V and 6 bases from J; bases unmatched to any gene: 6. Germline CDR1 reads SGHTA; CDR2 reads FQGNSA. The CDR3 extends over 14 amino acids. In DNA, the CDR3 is TGTGCCAGCAGCTTAAGACAGGGTGGCGCTGAAGCTTTCTTT. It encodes CASSLRQGGAEAFF.

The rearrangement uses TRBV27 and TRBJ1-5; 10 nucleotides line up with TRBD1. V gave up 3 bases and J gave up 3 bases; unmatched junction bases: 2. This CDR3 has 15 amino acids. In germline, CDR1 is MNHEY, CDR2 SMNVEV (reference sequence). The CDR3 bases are TGTGCCAGCAGTTTGGGACAGGGGCCCAATCAGCCCCAGCATTTT. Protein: CASSLGQGPNQPQHF.

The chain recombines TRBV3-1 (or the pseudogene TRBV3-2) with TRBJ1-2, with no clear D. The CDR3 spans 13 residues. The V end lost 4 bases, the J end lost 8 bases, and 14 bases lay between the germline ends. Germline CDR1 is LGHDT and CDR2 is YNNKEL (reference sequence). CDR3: CASSPTPLSGYTF. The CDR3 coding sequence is TGTGCCAGCAGCCCGACGCCGTTATCGGGCTACACCTTC.

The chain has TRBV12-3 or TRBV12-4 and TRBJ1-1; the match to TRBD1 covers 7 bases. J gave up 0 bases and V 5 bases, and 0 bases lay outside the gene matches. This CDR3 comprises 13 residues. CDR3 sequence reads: CASSGQVNTEAFF. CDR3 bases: TGTGCCAGCAGTGGACAGGTGAACACTGAAGCTTTCTTT.

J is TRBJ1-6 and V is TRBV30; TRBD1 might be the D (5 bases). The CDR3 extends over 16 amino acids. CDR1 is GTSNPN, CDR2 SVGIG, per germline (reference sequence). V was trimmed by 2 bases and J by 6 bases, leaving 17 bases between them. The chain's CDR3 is CAWSKGQGEFNSPLHF. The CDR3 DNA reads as TGTGCCTGGAGTAAGGGGCAGGGAGAATTTAATTCACCCCTCCACTTT.

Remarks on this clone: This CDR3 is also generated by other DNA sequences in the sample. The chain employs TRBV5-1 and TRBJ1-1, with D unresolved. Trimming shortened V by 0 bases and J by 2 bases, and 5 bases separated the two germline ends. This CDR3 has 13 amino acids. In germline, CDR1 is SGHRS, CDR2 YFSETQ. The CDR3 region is CASSLGGNTEAFF. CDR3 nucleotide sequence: TGCGCCAGCAGCTTGGGGGGAAACACTGAAGCTTTCTTT.

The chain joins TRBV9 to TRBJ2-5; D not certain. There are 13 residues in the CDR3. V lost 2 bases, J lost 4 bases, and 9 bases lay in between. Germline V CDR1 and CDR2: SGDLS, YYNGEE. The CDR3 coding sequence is TGTGCCAGCAGCGTTTCCGGCGGAGAGACCCAGTACTTC. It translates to CASSVSGGETQYF.

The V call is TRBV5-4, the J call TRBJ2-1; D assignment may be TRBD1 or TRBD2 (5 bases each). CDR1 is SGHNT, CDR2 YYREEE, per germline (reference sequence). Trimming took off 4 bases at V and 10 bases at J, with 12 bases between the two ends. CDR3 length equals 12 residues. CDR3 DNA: TGTGCCAGCAGCCCTAGCCGGGGCGAGCAGTTCTTC. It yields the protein CASSPSRGEQFF.

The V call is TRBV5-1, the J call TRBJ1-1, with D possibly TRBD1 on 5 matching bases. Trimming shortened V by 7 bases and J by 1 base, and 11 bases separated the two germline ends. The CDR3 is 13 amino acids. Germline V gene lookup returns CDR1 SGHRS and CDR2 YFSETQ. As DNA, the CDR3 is TGCGCCAGCTCTAGGGGCAGGAACACTGAAGCTTTCTTT. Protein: CASSRGRNTEAFF.

The CDR3 sequence is CASSDLGNTEAFF. The CDR3 DNA reads TGTGCCAGCAGTGATTTGGGAAACACTGAAGCTTTCTTT. The chain carries TRBV6-1 and TRBJ1-1, with D hard to call. V lost 3 bases, J lost 2 bases, and 7 bases lay in between. The germline CDR1 and CDR2 sequences are MNHNS and SASEGT. The CDR3 is made up of 13 amino acids.

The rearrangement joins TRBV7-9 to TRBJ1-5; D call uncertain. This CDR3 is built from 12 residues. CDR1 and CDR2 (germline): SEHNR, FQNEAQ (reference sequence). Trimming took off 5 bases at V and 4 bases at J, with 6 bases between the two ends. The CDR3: CASSALNQPQHF. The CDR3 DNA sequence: TGTGCCAGCAGCGCACTGAATCAGCCCCAGCATTTT. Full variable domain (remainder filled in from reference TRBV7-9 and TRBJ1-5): DTGVSQNPRHKITKRGQNVTFRCDPISEHNRLYWYRQTLGQGPEFLTYFQNEAQLEKSRLLSDRFSAERPKGSFSTLEIQRTEQGDSAMYLCASSALNQPQHFGDGTRLSIL.

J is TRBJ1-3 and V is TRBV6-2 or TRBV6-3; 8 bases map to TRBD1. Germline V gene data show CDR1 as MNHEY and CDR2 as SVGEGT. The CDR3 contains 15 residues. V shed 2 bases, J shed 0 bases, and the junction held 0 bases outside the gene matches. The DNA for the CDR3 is TGTGCCAGCAGTTACGGGACAGGCTCTGGAAACACCATATATTTT. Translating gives CASSYGTGSGNTIYF.

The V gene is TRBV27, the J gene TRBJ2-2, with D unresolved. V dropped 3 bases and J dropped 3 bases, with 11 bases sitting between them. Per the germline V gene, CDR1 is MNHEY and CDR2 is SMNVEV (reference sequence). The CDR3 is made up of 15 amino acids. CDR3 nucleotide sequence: TGTGCCAGCAGTTTGAACCCATTTTACACCGGGGAGCTGTTTTTT. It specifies CASSLNPFYTGELFF.

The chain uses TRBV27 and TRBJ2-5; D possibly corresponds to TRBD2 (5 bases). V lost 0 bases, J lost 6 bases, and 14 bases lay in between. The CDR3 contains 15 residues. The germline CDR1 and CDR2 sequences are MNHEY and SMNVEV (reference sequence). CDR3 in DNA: TGTGCCAGCAGTTTATCGCCTAGCCCGAGGCAGACCCAGTACTTC. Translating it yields CASSLSPSPRQTQYF.

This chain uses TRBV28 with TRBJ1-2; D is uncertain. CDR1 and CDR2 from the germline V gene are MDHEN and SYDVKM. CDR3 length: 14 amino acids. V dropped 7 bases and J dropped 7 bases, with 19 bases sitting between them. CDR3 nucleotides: TGTGCCAGCACCCCTCACACCCACTGGGTTGGCTACACCTTC. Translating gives CASTPHTHWVGYTF.

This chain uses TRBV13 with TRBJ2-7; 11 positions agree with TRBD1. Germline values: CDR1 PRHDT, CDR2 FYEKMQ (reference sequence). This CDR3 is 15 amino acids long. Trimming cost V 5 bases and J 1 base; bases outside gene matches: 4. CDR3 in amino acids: CASSLRDRGSYEQYF. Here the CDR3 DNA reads TGTGCCAGCAGCCTCCGGGACAGGGGGTCCTACGAGCAGTACTTC.

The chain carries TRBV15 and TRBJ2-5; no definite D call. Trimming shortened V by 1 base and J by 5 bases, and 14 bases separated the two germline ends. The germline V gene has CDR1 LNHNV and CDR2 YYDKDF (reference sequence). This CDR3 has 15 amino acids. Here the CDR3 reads CATSRGPGDRETQYF. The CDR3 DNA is TGTGCCACCAGCAGAGGCCCGGGTGATAGGGAGACCCAGTACTTC.

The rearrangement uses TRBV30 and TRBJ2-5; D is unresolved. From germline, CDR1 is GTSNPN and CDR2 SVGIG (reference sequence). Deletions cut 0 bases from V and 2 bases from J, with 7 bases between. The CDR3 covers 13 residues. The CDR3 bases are TGTGCCTGGAGTGTAAGATTTCAAGAGACCCAGTACTTC. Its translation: CAWSVRFQETQYF.